The entry below gives a single T cell receptor (beta chain) sequence along with its context. Its antigen is currently unknown. The CDR3 covers 17 residues. CDR1 and CDR2 (germline): SGHTS, YDEGEE. Trimming took 0 bases from V and 2 from J, leaving 18 bases between them. This record comes from a study of Ad26.COV2.S vaccination and SARS-CoV-2 variants. At the level of the study: The donor was enrolled in the Ad26.COV2.S arm of the COV1001 trial. By the intramuscular route, Ad26.COV2.S was given once, or twice 56 days apart. Study-wide points: CD8+ and CD4+ T cells specific for spike reportedly responded with substantial breadth after vaccination.

Treatment noted: some 20 received Ad26.COV2.S at low or high dose, single or two shots; about five received placebo; per-sample allocation not given. Day 63 following the first vaccine or placebo injection was when the samples were taken. Data came from immunoSEQ multiplex PCR; TCRdb stores just in-frame clones and leaves some out. The sample consists of about 450,000 clones, about 91% of them appearing once. This clonotype was obtained from a person between 18 and 65 years old who received the Ad26.COV2.S COVID-19 vaccine or a placebo. The sequencing used peripheral blood, collected in a trial of Ad26.COV2.S vaccine versus placebo. This chain connects TRBV5-8 to TRBJ2-7, with a weak D call TRBD2 (7 bases). CDR3 sequence: CASSLAPSSGGPYEQYF. In DNA, the CDR3 is TGTGCCAGCAGCTTGGCACCCTCGTCGGGGGGCCCCTACGAGCAGTACTTC.